Following are 31 T cell receptor beta chains from one sample sequenced in a study of patients and donors after allogeneic stem cell transplantation. TCRdb itself ran the RT-PCR reads through MiXCR, one entry per CDR3 protein. The profile shows hundreds of thousands of distinct CDR3 sequences, 16% of them singletons. Sequencing was performed on blood, either unsorted or a sorted T cell fraction (not recorded which). The receptors derive from a human donor who was either an allogeneic HSCT recipient or a stem cell or donor lymphocyte infusion donor (not recorded which). It is not recorded whose cells these are; they may come from a transplant donor.

The rearrangement links TRBV12-3 or TRBV12-4 to TRBJ1-1, with no clear D. The CDR3 loop spans 13 amino acids. Between the trimmed V and J ends, which lost 8 bases and 5 bases, there was a span of 15 bases. CDR3 loop: CASRPTLATEAFF. The CDR3 coding sequence is TGTGCCAGCCGACCGACTCTGGCGACTGAAGCTTTCTTT.

The rearrangement uses TRBV7-2 and TRBJ2-3; 9 nucleotides match TRBD2. This CDR3 comprises 16 residues. Germline V gene lookup returns CDR1 SGHTA and CDR2 FQGNSA. With 5 bases clipped from V and 2 bases from J, the junction kept 8 bases outside the gene matches. The CDR3 protein is CASSPDASGITDTQYF. CDR3 DNA: TGTGCCAGCAGCCCCGACGCTAGCGGGATCACAGATACGCAGTATTTT.

The gene calls are TRBV6-1 and TRBJ2-7; maybe TRBD1 (6 bases). From germline, CDR1 is MNHNS and CDR2 SASEGT. Trimming cost V 5 bases and J 3 bases, with 11 bases left between them. This CDR3 is 13 amino acids long. The CDR3 nucleotides read TGTGCCAGCAGTAAACAGGGATTCTACGAGCAGTACTTC. It specifies CASSKQGFYEQYF.

This clonotype was counted between two and nine times. The chain links TRBV29-1 to TRBJ2-3, with D possibly being TRBD1 or TRBD2 (6 bases each). This CDR3 has 13 amino acids. Per germline, CDR1 SQVTM and CDR2 ANQGSEA. Trimming shortened V by 2 bases and J by 4 bases, and 10 bases separated the two germline ends. The CDR3 DNA follows: TGCAGCGTTGAAAAGGGGGGCTCAGATACGCAGTATTTT. Amino acid sequence: CSVEKGGSDTQYF.

This chain connects TRBV7-3 to TRBJ2-7; the D is unclear. This CDR3 spans 15 amino acids. With 1 base removed from V and 1 base from J, the gap between germline ends came to 11 bases. The germline V gene has CDR1 SGHTA and CDR2 FQGTGA. CDR3 sequence (DNA): TGTGCCAGCAGCTTAAGCGCCCGTGGGTCCTACGAGCAGTACTTC. It codes for CASSLSARGSYEQYF.

The gene calls are TRBV3-1 and TRBJ2-3, with D perhaps assigned TRBD1 or TRBD2 (5 bases each). Deletions cut 3 bases from V and 3 bases from J, with 13 bases between. The CDR3 loop spans 15 amino acids. Looked up from germline, CDR1 is LGHDT and CDR2 is YNNKEL (reference sequence). The CDR3 is CASSHRGRLTDTQYF. The DNA for the CDR3 is TGTGCCAGCAGCCACCGGGGCCGACTAACAGATACGCAGTATTTT.

A few counts support this clonotype. The chain uses TRBV3-1 and TRBJ2-7; no definite D call. CDR1 LGHDT and CDR2 YNNKEL come from the germline V gene (reference sequence). This CDR3 has 14 amino acids. Trimming removed 4 bases from V and 1 base from J, with 11 bases in between. Here the CDR3 DNA reads TGTGCCAGCAGCCGAGACCCACGGTCCTACGAGCAGTACTTC. Its protein is CASSRDPRSYEQYF.

This chain connects TRBV20-1 to TRBJ2-7, with TRBD2 as a possible D gene (6 bases). V was trimmed by 5 bases and J by 5 bases, leaving 19 bases between them. Germline CDR1 is DFQATT and CDR2 is SNEGSKA (reference sequence). The CDR3 length is 14 residues. CDR3 nucleotide sequence: TGCAGTGCTTGCCCTTGGATCGCGGGGAACGAGCAGTACTTC. This translates into CSACPWIAGNEQYF.

This clonotype is a singleton in its sample. The chain is built from TRBV24-1 and TRBJ1-2; D gene ambiguous. V was pared by 3 bases and J by 7 bases, with 8 bases between. CDR3 length: 12 amino acids. Germline V lookup: CDR1 KGHDR, CDR2 SFDVKD. The CDR3: CATSDPLRGYTF. For the CDR3, the DNA is TGTGCCACCAGTGATCCTTTGCGTGGCTACACCTTC.

This clonotype was seen a handful of times. The chain carries TRBV7-9 and TRBJ2-2; a possible D gene is TRBD2 (7 bases). Trimming took 5 bases from V and 4 from J, leaving 17 bases between them. The CDR3 spans 16 residues. Per germline, CDR1 SEHNR and CDR2 FQNEAQ (reference sequence). This chain's CDR3 is CASSQGGGSRTGELFF. CDR3 coding DNA: TGTGCCAGCAGCCAAGGCGGGGGCTCTCGCACCGGGGAGCTGTTTTTT.

The rearrangement joins TRBV6-6 to TRBJ1-2; D is possibly TRBD1 (5 bases). CDR1 is MNHNY and CDR2 is SVGAGI in the germline V gene (reference sequence). The CDR3 extends over 13 amino acids. V was shortened by 2 bases and J by 6 bases, with 10 bases between the two germline ends. The CDR3 region has the DNA TGTGCCAGCAGTTACGGGGACCGCAATGGCTACACCTTC. Translation gives CASSYGDRNGYTF.

The rearrangement uses TRBV9 and TRBJ2-2; D gene unclear. With 3 bases removed from V and 4 bases from J, the gap between germline ends came to 7 bases. Germline loops: CDR1 SGDLS, CDR2 YYNGEE. The CDR3 runs 13 residues. DNA for the CDR3: TGTGCCAGCAGCGCGGACCTCACCGGGGAGCTGTTTTTT. This gives the protein CASSADLTGELFF.

This rearrangement joins TRBV30 to TRBJ2-3, with 8 bases lining up with TRBD1. The CDR3 covers 10 residues. V dropped 7 bases and J dropped 9; count of bases not matched to a gene: 3. Germline V gives CDR1 GTSNPN, CDR2 SVGIG (reference sequence). Here the CDR3 reads CALNRGTQYF. In DNA form, the CDR3 reads TGTGCCTTGAACAGGGGGACGCAGTATTTT.

This clonotype turned up a few times. V and J are TRBV29-1 and TRBJ1-2; 10 nucleotides match TRBD1. Per the germline V gene, CDR1 is SQVTM and CDR2 is ANQGSEA. The V and J ends lost 7 bases and 8 bases, in that order; junction bases with no gene match: 7. The CDR3 runs to 12 residues. The CDR3 sequence: CSAGTGEDGYTF. The CDR3 DNA sequence: TGCAGCGCCGGGACAGGGGAGGACGGCTACACCTTC.

This clonotype has at least ten counts. The rearrangement links TRBV7-2 to TRBJ1-2; the match to TRBD1 covers 7 bases. CDR3 size: 14 residues. The germline V gene has CDR1 SGHTA and CDR2 FQGNSA. Germline trimming cut 5 bases from V and 4 bases from J; bases unmatched to any gene: 7. CDR3 bases: TGTGCCAGCAGCCAACTGACAGGGCTCTATGGCTACACCTTC. Its protein is CASSQLTGLYGYTF.

The gene calls are TRBV18 and TRBJ2-7; D tentatively reads TRBD1 or TRBD2 (6 bases each). The germline V gene has CDR1 KGHSH and CDR2 LQKENI. V shed 6 bases and J shed 6 bases, with 15 bases lying between them. The CDR3 spans 13 residues. The CDR3 DNA reads as TGTGCCAGCTCGCTTTACGGGGGCTTCGAGCAGTACTTC. Its protein product is CASSLYGGFEQYF. The full variable domain, rest sourced from reference TRBV18 and TRBJ2-7, is NAGVMQNPRHLVRRRGQEARLRCSPMKGHSHVYWYRQLPEEGLKFMVYLQKENIIDESGMPKERFSAEFPKEGPSILRIQQVVRGDSAAYFCASSLYGGFEQYFGPGTRLTVT.

This sequence joins TRBV4-3 and TRBJ2-4, with D unresolved. With 0 bases removed from V and 3 bases from J, the gap between germline ends came to 9 bases. The germline V gene encodes CDR1 LGHNA and CDR2 YSLEER. The CDR3 spans 15 residues. The CDR3 spells CASSQDALGKNIQYF. CDR3 sequence (DNA): TGCGCCAGCAGCCAAGACGCCTTGGGCAAAAACATTCAGTACTTC.

This clonotype was seen a few times. The V call is TRBV20-1, the J call TRBJ2-5; D ambiguous. Trimming removed 5 bases from V and 1 base from J, with 11 bases in between. Germline lookup yields CDR1 DFQATT and CDR2 SNEGSKA (reference sequence). The CDR3 totals 13 residues. DNA of the CDR3: TGCAGTGCTCCCTCTAGAGGCCAAGAGACCCAGTACTTC. This codes for CSAPSRGQETQYF.

The rearrangement links TRBV5-1 to TRBJ2-7, with D uncertain. CDR1 is SGHRS and CDR2 is YFSETQ in the germline V gene. Trimming took off 5 bases at V and 1 base at J, with 7 bases between the two ends. The CDR3 covers 12 residues. The CDR3 coding sequence is TGCGCCAGCAGAGCCCCTTCCTACGAGCAGTACTTC. Its protein product is CASRAPSYEQYF.

This clonotype came up many times. The chain uses TRBV3-1 and TRBJ2-2, with 9 nucleotides matching TRBD1. Germline V CDR1 and CDR2: LGHDT, YNNKEL (reference sequence). This CDR3 is built from 17 residues. The trim removed 4 bases at V and 2 bases at J, leaving 8 bases unmatched. Here the CDR3 reads CASSRSPGQGNTGELFF. DNA of the CDR3: TGTGCCAGCAGCCGCTCACCGGGACAGGGTAACACCGGGGAGCTGTTTTTT.

The chain has TRBV10-3 and TRBJ1-1; D gene unclear. CDR1 ENHRY and CDR2 SYGVKD come from the germline V gene. The CDR3 loop spans 13 amino acids. V gave up 11 bases and J gave up 3 bases, with 16 bases separating them. DNA of the CDR3: TGTGCCGCGGCCATCCAGGTGCACACTGAAGCTTTCTTT. This gives the protein CAAAIQVHTEAFF.

This clonotype was seen a few times. The chain employs TRBV2 and TRBJ2-1, with 7 nucleotides matching TRBD2. The CDR3 totals 12 residues. Germline V gene sequence: CDR1 SNHLY, CDR2 FYNNEI. V shed 8 bases and J 3 bases; nucleotides not matched to a gene: 1. The DNA for the CDR3 is TGTGCCAGCTGGACTAGCTACAATGAGCAGTTCTTC. Its translation: CASWTSYNEQFF.

In this sample, this clonotype turned up many times. The chain couples TRBV24-1 to TRBJ1-5; possible D gene TRBD1, 5 bases. Germline V gene lookup returns CDR1 KGHDR and CDR2 SFDVKD. The CDR3 consists of 14 residues. Trimming shortened V by 6 bases and J by 0 bases, and 8 bases separated the two germline ends. CDR3 amino acids: CATSTGTSNQPQHF. The CDR3 DNA reads TGTGCCACCAGTACAGGAACTAGCAATCAGCCCCAGCATTTT.

In this sample, this clonotype turned up a few times. The chain combines TRBV12-3 or TRBV12-4 with TRBJ1-1; no clear D. The V end lost 5 bases, the J end lost 0 bases, and 13 bases lay between the germline ends. The CDR3 totals 15 residues. The DNA of the CDR3 is TGTGCCAGCAGTGCCGGACGGAGAATGAACACTGAAGCTTTCTTT. Its translation is CASSAGRRMNTEAFF.

Written as DNA, the CDR3 is TGTGCCAGCAGCTTTTATGTAGCGGGTATACCCTACAATGAGCAGTTCTTC. Translating gives CASSFYVAGIPYNEQFF. V gene TRBV5-6 combines with J gene TRBJ2-1, with 7 positions matching TRBD2. Germline V CDR1 and CDR2: SGHDT, YYEEEE. With V trimmed by 2 bases and J by 2 bases, 10 bases remained unmatched. CDR3 length: 17 residues.

The chain has TRBV7-2 and TRBJ2-3, with 8 bases aligning to TRBD2. The CDR3 runs to 14 residues. The germline gives CDR1 SGHTA, CDR2 FQGNSA. With 10 bases clipped from V and 1 base from J, the junction kept 7 bases outside the gene matches. The CDR3 loop reads CAIQGAGGTDTQYF. The CDR3, as DNA: TGTGCCATCCAGGGAGCGGGGGGCACAGATACGCAGTATTTT.

The chain couples TRBV7-6 to TRBJ2-2, with a tentative D call TRBD1 (6 bases). The CDR3 covers 15 residues. Trimming cost V 2 bases and J 7 bases, with 14 bases left between them. From germline, CDR1 is SGHVS and CDR2 FNYEAQ. The DNA of the CDR3 is TGTGCCAGCAGCTTATTGGGGGCCGGCGGCGGGGAGCTGTTTTTT. Its translation is CASSLLGAGGGELFF.

This clonotype was seen many times. This chain joins TRBV28 and TRBJ1-5, with a weak D call TRBD1 (5 bases). This CDR3 spans 14 amino acids. V gave up 7 bases and J gave up 2 bases, with 12 bases separating them. The germline V gene encodes CDR1 MDHEN and CDR2 SYDVKM. This CDR3 is CASTRGSGNQPQHF. CDR3 bases: TGTGCCAGCACTAGGGGTAGTGGCAATCAGCCCCAGCATTTT.

This clonotype was seen repeatedly, ten times or more. The chain is built from TRBV14 and TRBJ2-5; D gene uncertain. The length of the CDR3 is 16 residues. Trimming cost V 4 bases and J 0 bases, with 15 bases left between them. Germline CDR1 reads SGHDN; CDR2 reads FVKESK. The CDR3 nucleotides read TGTGCCAGCAGCCCGATAATCGCATCGTACCAAGAGACCCAGTACTTC. This gives the protein CASSPIIASYQETQYF.

The V call is TRBV20-1, the J call TRBJ2-7, with a possible D match to TRBD2 (6 bases). The ends were cut back, 2 bases at V and 4 bases at J, with 9 bases in the middle. Germline assignment: CDR1 DFQATT and CDR2 SNEGSKA (reference sequence). This CDR3 region has 12 residues. This CDR3 reads CSARYGGYEQYF. The DNA for the CDR3 is TGCAGTGCTAGATATGGGGGGTACGAGCAGTACTTC.

The CDR3 bases are TGCAGTGCTAGAGATAGGGTTAGCGGAACATCCTACAATGAGCAGTTCTTC. Protein: CSARDRVSGTSYNEQFF. The chain carries TRBV20-1 and TRBJ2-1, with D possibly being TRBD2 (6 bases). Trimming left V 0 bases short and J 1 base short, with 16 bases between. This CDR3 has 17 residues. Germline CDR1 and CDR2: DFQATT and SNEGSKA (reference sequence).